The clone carrying this T cell receptor beta chain was observed at least ten times. Its antigen is as yet unknown. Trimming shortened V by 8 bases and J by 7 bases, and 24 bases separated the two germline ends. There are 16 residues in the CDR3. CDR1 is SQVTM, CDR2 ANQGSEA, per germline. The sample is drawn from a study of Graves' ophthalmopathy and Graves' hyperthyroidism. For the study at large: Peripheral blood was collected at initial diagnosis, before any treatment. Broader study findings: A roughly 80% specificity and about 90% sensitivity were achieved by a 13-signature model that separated ophthalmopathy from stable hyperthyroidism. Blood repertoires reportedly contained most expanded thyroid clonotypes above 0.001 frequency.

Amplification of TCR beta CDR3 regions used RNA transcripts. The first-round RT-PCR employed HTBI primers together with the Qiagen OneStep RT-PCR kit. A multiplex PCR was then performed as the second round. Each CDR3 protein is one row after TCRdb ran MiXCR on the multiplex PCR reads. This sample has approximately 330,000 distinct CDR3 sequences, with roughly 17% found just once. The chain recombines TRBV29-1 with TRBJ1-6; no clear D. The receptor was isolated from an adult man with Graves' ophthalmopathy. Specimen: peripheral blood. CDR3 bases: TGCAGCCCAAGGTCGGGTCGACTCCGACTGAATTCACCCCTCCACTTT. As protein: CSPRSGRLRLNSPLHF.